Below are 9 T cell receptor beta chains sequenced from a single sample in a study of CD8 T cells in Susac syndrome. Random hexamers served to reverse transcribe roughly 0.45 to 1 ug RNA. Using its own MiXCR run on the immunoSEQ multiplex PCR reads, TCRdb lists one record per CDR3 protein. The sample has about 210,000 distinct CDR3 sequences, 95% seen once; the top ten hold 0.085% to 0.095%. The specimen sequenced was CD4+ T cells from PBMCs. The receptors stem from a human donor with multiple sclerosis.

This clonotype was counted once. This chain links TRBV29-1 with TRBJ1-1; TRBD1 matches 7 bases. Unmatched junction bases numbered 10, after V lost 8 bases and J lost 1 base. Looked up from germline, CDR1 is SQVTM and CDR2 is ANQGSEA. The CDR3 sequence is 14 residues long. CDR3 region: CSTKGDRKNTEAFF. CDR3 bases: TGCAGCACGAAAGGGGACAGAAAGAACACTGAAGCTTTCTTT. The full variable domain, in which reference TRBV29-1 and TRBJ1-1 provide the parts outside the CDR3, is SAVISQKPSRDICQRGTSLTIQCQVDSQVTMMFWYRQQPGQSLTLIATANQGSEATYESGFVIDKFPISRPNLTFSTLTVSNMSPEDSSIYLCSTKGDRKNTEAFFGQGTRLTVV.

The rearrangement links TRBV4-1 to TRBJ2-1; 10 nucleotides line up with TRBD2. The germline CDR1 and CDR2 sequences are MGHRA and YSYEKL. This CDR3 contains 16 residues. Trimming at V came to 4 bases and at J to 5 bases, leaving 8 bases not matched to a gene. CDR3 sequence reads: CASSLGALAGNNEQFF. Here the CDR3 DNA reads TGCGCCAGCAGCCTCGGGGCACTAGCGGGAAACAATGAGCAGTTCTTC.

The rearrangement uses TRBV2 and TRBJ1-2, with D possibly TRBD1 on 6 matching bases. The CDR3 is made up of 14 amino acids. Germline-derived CDR1 and CDR2 are SNHLY and FYNNEI. V was shortened by 6 bases and J by 4 bases, with 15 bases between the two germline ends. The CDR3 DNA follows: TGTGCCAGCAGATCGGGACACGTGGGCTATGGCTACACCTTC. Protein: CASRSGHVGYGYTF. The entire variable domain, with the rest obtained from reference TRBV2 and TRBJ1-2, is as follows: EPEVTQTPSHQVTQMGQEVILRCVPISNHLYFYWYRQILGQKVEFLVSFYNNEISEKSEIFDDQFSVERPDGSNFTLKIRSTKLEDSAMYFCASRSGHVGYGYTFGSGTRLTVV.

The chain is built from TRBV5-1 and TRBJ1-1, with TRBD1 as a possible D gene (5 bases). This CDR3 has 15 amino acids. The germline CDR1 and CDR2 sequences are SGHRS and YFSETQ. With 4 bases removed from V and 1 base from J, the gap between germline ends came to 14 bases. The DNA for the CDR3 is TGCGCCAGCAGCGGGGGTGCGGGGCGGAACACTGAAGCTTTCTTT. This codes for CASSGGAGRNTEAFF.

V and J are TRBV23-1 and TRBJ2-7; D perhaps matches TRBD1 (7 bases). TRBV23-1 is reported as an ORF; its role is uncertain. CDR3 size: 12 residues. V was shortened by 11 bases and J by 2 bases, with 13 bases between the two germline ends. CDR3 loop: CAEEGAAYEQYF. DNA of the CDR3: TGCGCCGAGGAGGGGGCCGCCTACGAGCAGTACTTC.

The chain joins TRBV12-3 or TRBV12-4 to TRBJ1-5; 8 bases map to TRBD1. The CDR3 is 14 residues long. V lost 3 bases to trimming and J lost 9 bases; unmatched junction nucleotides: 7. The CDR3 region has the DNA TGTGCCAGCAGTTTTGCGGCAGGGGGCTGGCCCCAGCATTTT. Translating gives CASSFAAGGWPQHF.

This clonotype was seen just once. The V gene is TRBV12-3 or TRBV12-4, the J gene TRBJ1-5; D might be TRBD1 (5 bases). V lost 4 bases to trimming and J lost 0 bases, with 10 bases between them. CDR3 length: 15 amino acids. The CDR3 bases are TGTGCCAGCAGTTCCAGACAGCATAGCAATCAGCCCCAGCATTTT. This translates into CASSSRQHSNQPQHF.

The V and J genes are TRBV30 and TRBJ1-1, with D possibly matching TRBD1 (5 bases). V lost 0 bases to trimming and J lost 5 bases, with 10 bases between them. The CDR3 extends over 13 amino acids. The germline V gene encodes CDR1 GTSNPN and CDR2 SVGIG (reference sequence). This CDR3 reads CAWSVEGRTEAFF. The DNA for the CDR3 is TGTGCCTGGAGTGTAGAGGGGAGGACTGAAGCTTTCTTT.

The rearrangement uses TRBV24-1 and TRBJ2-3, with D unclear. CDR3 length equals 16 residues. V lost 0 bases and J 0 bases, leaving 9 bases between the germline ends. Looked up from germline, CDR1 is KGHDR and CDR2 is SFDVKD. CDR3 in amino acids: CATSDLPGTSTDTQYF. DNA for the CDR3: TGTGCCACCAGTGATTTGCCAGGAACTAGCACAGATACGCAGTATTTT.